The following is a T cell receptor (beta chain) sequence with its context. Its antigen is as yet unknown. Only Caucasian adults living in Nashville, Tennessee served as donors. Samples underwent the assay at deep level. Here immunoSEQ multiplex PCR was the method, and the copy in TCRdb shows in-frame clones only, minus some. This sample has 1,400,000 or so clones, with approximately 98.5% found just once. These data originate in a study of shared clonotypes between healthy human individuals. Study conclusions and caveats: Shared clonotypes across all four donors exceeded non-shared ones in generation probability.

This CDR3 comprises 15 residues. Germline lookup yields CDR1 MNHEY and CDR2 SVGAGI. Trimming left V 0 bases short and J 4 bases short, with 12 bases between. The clonotype was recovered from a man aged 25-40 years in good health. The chain combines TRBV6-5 with TRBJ1-1, with D perhaps matching TRBD1 (5 bases). Sample: naive CD4+ T cells sorted from blood. Subset: CD45RA+ positively selected. In nucleotides, the CDR3 is TGTGCCAGCAGTTACTCCGGGACGGGCCGCACTGAAGCTTTCTTT. This encodes CASSYSGTGRTEAFF.